Detailed here is one T cell receptor beta chain. The sample originates from a study of T cell changes during pregnancy in multiple sclerosis. Repertoires were generated with immunoSEQ multiplex PCR, while TCRdb's copy carries only in-frame clones and drops some. Of several thousand clones in the sample, around nine tenths were seen once. The CDR3 loop spans 15 amino acids. The V gene's germline CDR1 is SGHTA and CDR2 FQGNSA. Trimming cost V 5 bases and J 4 bases; bases outside gene matches: 9. The chain employs TRBV7-2 and TRBJ1-2; TRBD1 aligns across 8 bases. This TCR was sampled from a female donor in good health, enrolled as a control in a pregnancy study. Sequences were derived from CD8+ T cells from peripheral blood mononuclear cells, sampled in the first trimester of pregnancy. DNA for the CDR3: TGTGCCAGCAGCCAACAGCAGGGGGCATCCTATGGCTACACCTTC. It encodes CASSQQQGASYGYTF.